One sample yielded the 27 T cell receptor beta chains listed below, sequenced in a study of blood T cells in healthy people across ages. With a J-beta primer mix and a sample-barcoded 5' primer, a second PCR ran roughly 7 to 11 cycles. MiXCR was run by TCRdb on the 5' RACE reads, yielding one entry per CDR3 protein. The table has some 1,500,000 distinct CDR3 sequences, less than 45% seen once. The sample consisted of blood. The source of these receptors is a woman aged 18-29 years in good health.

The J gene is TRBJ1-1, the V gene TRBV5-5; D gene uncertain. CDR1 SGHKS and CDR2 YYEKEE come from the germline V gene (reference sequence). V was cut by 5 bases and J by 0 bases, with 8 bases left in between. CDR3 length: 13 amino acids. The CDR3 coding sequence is TGTGCCAGCAGTTGGGAGTTGAACACTGAAGCTTTCTTT. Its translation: CASSWELNTEAFF.

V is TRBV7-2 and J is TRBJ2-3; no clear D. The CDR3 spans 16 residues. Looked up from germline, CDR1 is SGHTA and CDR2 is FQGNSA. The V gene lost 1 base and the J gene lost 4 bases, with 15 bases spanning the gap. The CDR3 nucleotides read TGTGCCAGCAGCTTAGGTGGGCTAGTGTCAGCAGATACGCAGTATTTT. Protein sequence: CASSLGGLVSADTQYF.

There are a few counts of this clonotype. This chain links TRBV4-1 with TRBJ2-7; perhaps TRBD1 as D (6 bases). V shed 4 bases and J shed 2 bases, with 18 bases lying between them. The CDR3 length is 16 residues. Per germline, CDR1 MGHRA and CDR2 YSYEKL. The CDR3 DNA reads TGCGCCAGCAGCCTGGGATCAGGGGAAGGAACCTACGAGCAGTACTTC. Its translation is CASSLGSGEGTYEQYF.

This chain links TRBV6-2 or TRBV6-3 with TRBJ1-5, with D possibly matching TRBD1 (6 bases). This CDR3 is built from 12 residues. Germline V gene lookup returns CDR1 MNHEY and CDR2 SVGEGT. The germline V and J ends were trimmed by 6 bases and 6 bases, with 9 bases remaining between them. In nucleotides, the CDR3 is TGTGCCAGCAGACACAGGGTTCAGCCCCAGCATTTT. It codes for CASRHRVQPQHF.

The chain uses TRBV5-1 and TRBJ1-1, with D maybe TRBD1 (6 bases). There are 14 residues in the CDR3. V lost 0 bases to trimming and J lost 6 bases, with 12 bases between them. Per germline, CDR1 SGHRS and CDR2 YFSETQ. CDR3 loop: CASSLVGRGAEAFF. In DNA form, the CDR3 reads TGCGCCAGCAGCTTGGTCGGCAGGGGCGCTGAAGCTTTCTTT.

The CDR3 region has the DNA TGTGCCACCAGTACGGTCCCTGGGGATGAGCAGTTCTTC. It yields the protein CATSTVPGDEQFF. The chain recombines TRBV24-1 with TRBJ2-1; D not certain. This CDR3 spans 13 amino acids. V was shortened by 6 bases and J by 8 bases, with 13 bases between the two germline ends. Looked up from germline, CDR1 is KGHDR and CDR2 is SFDVKD.

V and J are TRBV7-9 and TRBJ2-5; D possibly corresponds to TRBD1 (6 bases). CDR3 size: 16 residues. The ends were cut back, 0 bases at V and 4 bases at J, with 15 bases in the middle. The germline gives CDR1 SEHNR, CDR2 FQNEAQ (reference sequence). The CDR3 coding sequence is TGTGCCAGCAGCTTAGCCGCCGGTTGGGGGCGAGAGACCCAGTACTTC. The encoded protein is CASSLAAGWGRETQYF.

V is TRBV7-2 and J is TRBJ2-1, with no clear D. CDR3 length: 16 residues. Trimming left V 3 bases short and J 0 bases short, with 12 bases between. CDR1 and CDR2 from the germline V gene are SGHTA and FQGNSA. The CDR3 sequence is CASSFPPISSYNEQFF. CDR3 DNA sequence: TGTGCCAGCAGCTTCCCCCCCATCAGCTCCTACAATGAGCAGTTCTTC.

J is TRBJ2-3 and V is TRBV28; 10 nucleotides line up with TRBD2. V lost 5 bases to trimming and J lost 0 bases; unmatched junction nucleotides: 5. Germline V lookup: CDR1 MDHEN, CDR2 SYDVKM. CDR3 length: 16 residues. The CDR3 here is CASSSGGLASTDTQYF. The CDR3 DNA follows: TGTGCCAGCAGTAGCGGGGGACTAGCGAGCACAGATACGCAGTATTTT.

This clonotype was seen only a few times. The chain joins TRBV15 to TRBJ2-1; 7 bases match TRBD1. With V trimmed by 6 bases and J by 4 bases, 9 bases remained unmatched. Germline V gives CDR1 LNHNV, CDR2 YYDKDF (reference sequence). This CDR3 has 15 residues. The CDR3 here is CATRARDSAYNEQFF. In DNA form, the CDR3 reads TGTGCCACCAGGGCACGGGACAGCGCTTACAATGAGCAGTTCTTC.

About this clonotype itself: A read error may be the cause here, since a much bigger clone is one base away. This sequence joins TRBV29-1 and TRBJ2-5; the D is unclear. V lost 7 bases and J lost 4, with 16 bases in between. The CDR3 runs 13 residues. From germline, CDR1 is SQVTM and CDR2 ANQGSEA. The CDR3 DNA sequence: TGCAGCGGTACCCGCAGGTTTGGAGAGACCCAGTACTTC. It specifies CSGTRRFGETQYF.

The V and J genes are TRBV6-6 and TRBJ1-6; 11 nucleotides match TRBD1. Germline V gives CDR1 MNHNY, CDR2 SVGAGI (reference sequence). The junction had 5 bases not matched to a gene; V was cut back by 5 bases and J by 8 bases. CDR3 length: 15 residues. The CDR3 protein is CASSRRDRGDSPLHF. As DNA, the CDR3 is TGTGCCAGCAGTCGCCGGGACAGGGGGGATTCACCCCTCCACTTT.

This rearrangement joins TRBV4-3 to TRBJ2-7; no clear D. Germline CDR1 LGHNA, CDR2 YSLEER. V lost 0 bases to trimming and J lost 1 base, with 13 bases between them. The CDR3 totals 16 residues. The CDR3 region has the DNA TGCGCCAGCAGCCAAGATATAGGATCCTCATCCTACGAGCAGTACTTC. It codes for CASSQDIGSSSYEQYF.

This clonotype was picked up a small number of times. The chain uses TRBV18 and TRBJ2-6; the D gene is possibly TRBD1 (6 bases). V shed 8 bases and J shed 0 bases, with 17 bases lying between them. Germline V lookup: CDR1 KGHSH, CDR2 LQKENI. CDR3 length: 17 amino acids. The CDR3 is CASLPRTVNSGANVLTF. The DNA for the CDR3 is TGTGCCAGCCTCCCCAGGACAGTGAACTCTGGGGCCAACGTCCTGACTTTC.

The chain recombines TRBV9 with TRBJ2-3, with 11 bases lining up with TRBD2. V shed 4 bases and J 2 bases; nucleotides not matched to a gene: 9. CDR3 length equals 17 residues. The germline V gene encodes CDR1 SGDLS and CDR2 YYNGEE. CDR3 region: CASSTNRLAGYTDTQYF. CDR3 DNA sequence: TGTGCCAGCAGCACCAACCGACTAGCGGGGTACACAGATACGCAGTATTTT.

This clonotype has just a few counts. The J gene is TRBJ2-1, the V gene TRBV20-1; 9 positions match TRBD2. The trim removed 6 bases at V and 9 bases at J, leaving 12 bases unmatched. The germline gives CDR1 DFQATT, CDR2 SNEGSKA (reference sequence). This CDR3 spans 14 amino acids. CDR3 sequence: CSALRTSAEGEQFF. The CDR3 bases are TGCAGTGCCCTGAGGACTAGCGCCGAGGGTGAGCAGTTCTTC.

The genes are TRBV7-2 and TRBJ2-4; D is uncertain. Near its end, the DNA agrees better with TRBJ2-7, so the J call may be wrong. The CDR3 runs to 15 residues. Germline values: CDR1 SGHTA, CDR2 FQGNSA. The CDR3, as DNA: TGTGCCAGCAGCCAGGATCGCTTCCGCTCCTACGAGCAGTACTTC. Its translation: CASSQDRFRSYEQYF.

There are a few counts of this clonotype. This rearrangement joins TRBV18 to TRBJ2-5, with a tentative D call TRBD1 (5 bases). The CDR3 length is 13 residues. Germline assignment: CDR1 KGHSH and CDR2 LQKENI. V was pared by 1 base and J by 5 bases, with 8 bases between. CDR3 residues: CASSPQKGETQYF. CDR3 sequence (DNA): TGTGCCAGCTCACCACAAAAGGGGGAGACCCAGTACTTC.

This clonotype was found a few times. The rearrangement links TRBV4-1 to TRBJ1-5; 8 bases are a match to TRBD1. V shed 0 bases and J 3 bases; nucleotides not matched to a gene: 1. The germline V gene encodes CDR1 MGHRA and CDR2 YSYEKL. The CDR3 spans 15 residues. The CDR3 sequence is CASSQEDRVNQPQHF. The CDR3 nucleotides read TGCGCCAGCAGCCAAGAGGACAGGGTCAATCAGCCCCAGCATTTT.

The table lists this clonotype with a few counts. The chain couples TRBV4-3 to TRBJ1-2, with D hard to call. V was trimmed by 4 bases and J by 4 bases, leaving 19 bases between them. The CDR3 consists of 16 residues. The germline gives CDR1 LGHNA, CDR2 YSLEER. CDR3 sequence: CASSLVGSGMLYGYTF. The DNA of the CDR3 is TGCGCCAGCAGCCTTGTGGGCTCTGGGATGCTCTATGGCTACACCTTC.

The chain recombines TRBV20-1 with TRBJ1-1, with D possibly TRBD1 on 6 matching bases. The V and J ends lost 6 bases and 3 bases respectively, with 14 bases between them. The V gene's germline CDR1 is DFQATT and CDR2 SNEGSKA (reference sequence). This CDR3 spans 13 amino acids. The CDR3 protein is CSARTVGDTEAFF. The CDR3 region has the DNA TGCAGTGCCCGGACAGTAGGGGACACTGAAGCTTTCTTT.

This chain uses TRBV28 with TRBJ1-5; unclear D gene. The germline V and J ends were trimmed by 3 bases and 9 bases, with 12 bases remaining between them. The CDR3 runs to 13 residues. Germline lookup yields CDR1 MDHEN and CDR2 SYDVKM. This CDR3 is CASSFEDPRPQHF. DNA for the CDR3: TGTGCCAGCAGTTTTGAGGACCCCCGGCCCCAGCATTTT. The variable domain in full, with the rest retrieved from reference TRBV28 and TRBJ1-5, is DVKVTQSSRYLVKRTGEKVFLECVQDMDHENMFWYRQDPGLGLRLIYFSYDVKMKEKGDIPEGYSVSREKKERFSLILESASTNQTSMYLCASSFEDPRPQHFGDGTRLSIL.

CDR3 in amino acids: CASSLDIGGGYTF. The CDR3, as DNA: TGTGCCAGCAGTTTAGATATCGGGGGTGGCTACACCTTC. This rearrangement joins TRBV12-3 or TRBV12-4 to TRBJ1-2, with D tentatively TRBD1 (5 bases). Trimming took off 1 base at V and 7 bases at J, with 10 bases between the two ends. The CDR3 runs 13 residues.

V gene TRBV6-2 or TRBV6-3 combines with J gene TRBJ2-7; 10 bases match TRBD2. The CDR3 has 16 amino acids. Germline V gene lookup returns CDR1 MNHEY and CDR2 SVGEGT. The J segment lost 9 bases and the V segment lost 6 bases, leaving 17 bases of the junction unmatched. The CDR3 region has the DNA TGTGCCAGCAGCCGCAGCACTAGCGGGGTGCCGATCGGGCAGTACTTC. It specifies CASSRSTSGVPIGQYF.

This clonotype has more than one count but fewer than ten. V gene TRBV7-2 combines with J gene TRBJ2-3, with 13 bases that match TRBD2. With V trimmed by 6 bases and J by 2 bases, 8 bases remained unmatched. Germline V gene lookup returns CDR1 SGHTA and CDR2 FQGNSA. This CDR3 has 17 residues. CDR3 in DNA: TGTGCCAGCAGGGCACCGGGACTAGCGGGGTTCACAGATACGCAGTATTTT. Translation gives CASRAPGLAGFTDTQYF. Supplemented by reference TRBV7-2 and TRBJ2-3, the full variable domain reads GAGVSQSPSNKVTEKGKDVELRCDPISGHTALYWYRQSLGQGLEFLIYFQGNSAPDKSGLPSDRFSAERTGGSVSTLTIQRTQQEDSAVYLCASRAPGLAGFTDTQYFGPGTRLTVL.

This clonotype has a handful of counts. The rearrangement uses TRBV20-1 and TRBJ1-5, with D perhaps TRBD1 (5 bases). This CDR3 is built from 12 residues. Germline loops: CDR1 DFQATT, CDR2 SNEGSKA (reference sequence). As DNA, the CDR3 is TGCAGCCAGGGAAGAGAGAATCAGCCCCAGCATTTT. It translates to CSQGRENQPQHF.

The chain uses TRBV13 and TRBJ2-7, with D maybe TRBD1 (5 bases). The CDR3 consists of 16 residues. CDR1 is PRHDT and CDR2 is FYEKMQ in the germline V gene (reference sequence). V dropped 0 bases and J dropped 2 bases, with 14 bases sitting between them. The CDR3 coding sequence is TGTGCCAGCAGCTTAGGGCCAACAAGGACACCCTACGAGCAGTACTTC. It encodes CASSLGPTRTPYEQYF.